The 23 T cell receptor beta chains listed next were all sequenced from one sample in a study of blood T cell repertoires in COVID-19. Repertoires were generated with immunoSEQ multiplex PCR, while TCRdb's copy carries only in-frame clones and drops some. The sample has approximately 98,000 clones; around 80% are singletons. Input material: peripheral blood. Source of these receptors: a man aged 60 to 69 with acute or convalescent COVID-19.

This clone showed up just once. The chain carries TRBV11-3 and TRBJ2-2; a weak D match, TRBD1 (6 bases). Germline V gives CDR1 SGHNT, CDR2 YENEEA. The length of the CDR3 is 14 residues. Trimming cost V 5 bases and J 1 base, with 8 bases left between them. The CDR3 sequence: CASSPTGNTGELFF. CDR3 bases: TGTGCCAGCAGCCCGACAGGGAACACCGGGGAGCTGTTTTTT.

The chain has TRBV6-4 and TRBJ2-5; 10 bases agree with TRBD2. This CDR3 has 15 residues. V was clipped by 2 bases and J by 2 bases; unmatched bases: 2. Per the germline V gene, CDR1 is MRHNA and CDR2 is SNTAGT. DNA for the CDR3: TGTGCCAGCAGTGACAAAGCGGGGGGGCAAGAGACCCAGTACTTC. It encodes CASSDKAGGQETQYF.

The chain joins TRBV9 to TRBJ2-2; the D is unclear. Germline V gene sequence: CDR1 SGDLS, CDR2 YYNGEE. The CDR3 is 13 residues long. Trimming cost V 0 bases and J 6 bases, with 6 bases left between them. DNA for the CDR3: TGTGCCAGCAGCGTAGAAGCGTCCGGGGAGCTGTTTTTT. Protein product: CASSVEASGELFF.

The CDR3 DNA is TGTGCCTGGACGCGTGCCTCCTACAATGAGCAGTTCTTC. Its translation is CAWTRASYNEQFF. This chain uses TRBV30 with TRBJ2-1; D is unclear. This CDR3 contains 13 residues. Germline CDR1 and CDR2: GTSNPN and SVGIG (reference sequence). Trimming pared 4 bases from V and 0 bases from J, leaving 7 bases between.

V and J are TRBV6-5 and TRBJ1-1, with 9 nucleotides matching TRBD1. This CDR3 region has 16 residues. V was pared by 2 bases and J by 4 bases, with 8 bases of the junction left unmatched. Germline CDR1 MNHEY, CDR2 SVGAGI. CDR3 protein: CASSYGTGSSFTEAFF. For the CDR3, the DNA is TGTGCCAGCAGTTACGGGACAGGGTCCTCTTTCACTGAAGCTTTCTTT.

This chain uses TRBV18 with TRBJ1-1; the D gene is possibly TRBD1 (5 bases). V was shortened by 3 bases and J by 1 base, with 6 bases between the two germline ends. The CDR3 spans 13 residues. The germline CDR1 and CDR2 sequences are KGHSH and LQKENI. CDR3 loop: CASSPGPNTEAFF. CDR3 sequence (DNA): TGTGCCAGCTCACCGGGGCCGAACACTGAAGCTTTCTTT.

The CDR3, as DNA: TGTGCCAGCAGCCCGGCCCTGGGACAGGGGGCAGATGGCTACACCTTC. Translated: CASSPALGQGADGYTF. The genes are TRBV7-9 and TRBJ1-2; 12 positions agree with TRBD1. Germline V gives CDR1 SEHNR, CDR2 FQNEAQ (reference sequence). This CDR3 is 16 amino acids long. Losses at the gene ends were 5 bases for V and 6 bases for J; bases not matched to a gene: 10. Full variable domain (outside the CDR3, taken from reference TRBV7-9 and TRBJ1-2): DTGVSQNPRHKITKRGQNVTFRCDPISEHNRLYWYRQTLGQGPEFLTYFQNEAQLEKSRLLSDRFSAERPKGSFSTLEIQRTEQGDSAMYLCASSPALGQGADGYTFGSGTRLTVV.

The CDR3: CASKGRQGEIGGNTIYF. For the CDR3, the DNA is TGTGCCAGCAAGGGGAGACAGGGGGAGATTGGTGGAAACACCATATATTTT. V gene TRBV19 combines with J gene TRBJ1-3; 9 bases match TRBD1. The CDR3 consists of 17 residues. Germline V lookup: CDR1 LNHDA, CDR2 SQIVND (reference sequence). The ends lost 9 bases at V and 3 bases at J; junction bases unmatched: 15.

V gene TRBV7-9 combines with J gene TRBJ2-7; TRBD1 matches 7 bases. Per germline, CDR1 SEHNR and CDR2 FQNEAQ (reference sequence). V gave up 3 bases and J gave up 6 bases; unmatched junction bases: 2. The CDR3 loop spans 12 amino acids. CDR3 DNA sequence: TGTGCCAGCAGCTTTACAGGGGTCGAGCAGTACGTC. It yields the protein CASSFTGVEQYV.

CDR3 DNA sequence: TGCGCCAGCAGCCAAGACCGGACTAGCGGGAGGGAGACCCAGTACTTC. Protein product: CASSQDRTSGRETQYF. The rearrangement uses TRBV4-3 and TRBJ2-5; 14 bases agree with TRBD2. Germline CDR1 LGHNA, CDR2 YSLEER. V gave up 0 bases and J gave up 5 bases; unmatched junction bases: 2. There are 16 residues in the CDR3.

This clone has just one count. The chain joins TRBV12-5 to TRBJ1-2, with 9 bases matching TRBD1. In germline, CDR1 is LGHNT, CDR2 FRNRAP. The V and J ends lost 3 bases and 4 bases, in that order; junction bases with no gene match: 9. This CDR3 has 16 residues. Here the CDR3 DNA reads TGTGCTAGTGGTTTCCCAAGGGGACAGGGCCTCTATGGCTACACCTTC. Translation gives CASGFPRGQGLYGYTF.

The chain recombines TRBV19 with TRBJ2-2; no firm D call. Looked up from germline, CDR1 is LNHDA and CDR2 is SQIVND (reference sequence). The CDR3 totals 12 residues. Trimming stripped 4 bases from V and 6 bases from J, with 6 bases between. CDR3 sequence: CASSTSPGELFF. Here the CDR3 DNA reads TGTGCCAGTAGTACTAGTCCCGGGGAGCTGTTTTTT. The whole variable domain, filled in from reference TRBV19 and TRBJ2-2, reads DGGITQSPKYLFRKEGQNVTLSCEQNLNHDAMYWYRQDPGQGLRLIYYSQIVNDFQKGDIAEGYSVSREKKESFPLTVTSAQKNPTAFYLCASSTSPGELFFGEGSRLTVL.

The J gene is TRBJ1-1, the V gene TRBV7-3, with TRBD1 matching over 9 bases. Germline V gives CDR1 SGHTA, CDR2 FQGTGA. With 1 base clipped from V and 4 bases from J, the junction kept 4 bases outside the gene matches. The CDR3 sequence is 15 residues long. The CDR3 region has the DNA TGTGCCAGCAGCTTAATGGGACAGGGCAGCACTGAAGCTTTCTTT. Protein product: CASSLMGQGSTEAFF.

This chain links TRBV7-9 with TRBJ1-6; 8 bases agree with TRBD1. The CDR3 extends over 14 amino acids. Germline-derived CDR1 and CDR2 are SEHNR and FQNEAQ (reference sequence). Unmatched junction bases numbered 0, after V lost 1 base and J lost 7 bases. The CDR3 sequence is CASSLGTGNSPLHF. For the CDR3, the DNA is TGTGCCAGCAGCTTAGGGACAGGGAATTCACCCCTCCACTTT.

This sequence joins TRBV5-4 and TRBJ2-5; D might be TRBD1 (5 bases). Germline V gene lookup returns CDR1 SGHNT and CDR2 YYREEE (reference sequence). CDR3 size: 15 residues. V was shortened by 0 bases and J by 6 bases, with 15 bases between the two germline ends. This CDR3 is CASSLALRGAQTQYF. CDR3 in DNA: TGTGCCAGCAGCTTGGCTTTACGTGGGGCACAGACCCAGTACTTC.

This clone was seen more than once but under ten times. The V gene is TRBV30, the J gene TRBJ1-5; tentatively, D is TRBD1 (6 bases). This CDR3 is 16 amino acids long. V shed 2 bases and J shed 2 bases, with 16 bases lying between them. The V gene's germline CDR1 is GTSNPN and CDR2 SVGIG (reference sequence). The CDR3 DNA reads TGTGCCTGGAGTAAACAGGGTTCTGGGGGCAATCAGCCCCAGCATTTT. Amino acids: CAWSKQGSGGNQPQHF.

This clone was detected only a few times. This chain joins TRBV18 and TRBJ2-7, with TRBD1 as a possible D gene (6 bases). V lost 3 bases and J 4 bases, leaving 10 bases between the germline ends. Germline CDR1 KGHSH, CDR2 LQKENI. The CDR3 has 13 residues. The CDR3 is CASSPGDKYEQYV. The CDR3 DNA reads as TGTGCCAGCTCACCGGGGGACAAGTACGAGCAGTACGTC.

The rearrangement links TRBV5-1 to TRBJ1-2, with D tentatively TRBD1 (6 bases). The CDR3 consists of 11 residues. V was trimmed by 6 bases and J by 10 bases, leaving 13 bases between them. Per the germline V gene, CDR1 is SGHRS and CDR2 is YFSETQ. This CDR3 reads CASTLQGFYTF. The CDR3, as DNA: TGCGCCAGCACCTTACAGGGCTTCTACACCTTC.

This chain links TRBV6-5 with TRBJ1-2; TRBD1 aligns across 7 bases. CDR3 length equals 15 residues. V dropped 7 bases and J dropped 4; count of bases not matched to a gene: 12. Per germline, CDR1 MNHEY and CDR2 SVGAGI. The CDR3 protein is CASTYRGGGVYGYTF. The CDR3 nucleotides read TGTGCCAGCACCTACAGGGGAGGAGGGGTCTATGGCTACACCTTC.

The genes are TRBV6-1 and TRBJ1-5, with 8 bases matching TRBD1. V lost 3 bases and J lost 5; bases outside the gene matches: 6. This CDR3 spans 15 amino acids. The V gene's germline CDR1 is MNHNS and CDR2 SASEGT. The CDR3 DNA is TGTGCCAGCAGTGATCTCAGGGGGCCGTATCAGCCCCAGCATTTT. Its translation: CASSDLRGPYQPQHF.

J is TRBJ1-2 and V is TRBV11-2; 8 positions agree with TRBD1. CDR1 is SGHAT and CDR2 is FQNNGV in the germline V gene. The CDR3 covers 14 residues. Trimming at V came to 5 bases and at J to 3 bases, leaving 5 bases not matched to a gene. DNA of the CDR3: TGTGCCAGCAGCGTGGGACAGGATGACTATGGCTACACCTTC. Its translation: CASSVGQDDYGYTF.

The J gene is TRBJ1-3, the V gene TRBV5-1; D remains unclear. CDR1 SGHRS and CDR2 YFSETQ come from the germline V gene. CDR3 length equals 15 residues. Trimming shortened V by 0 bases and J by 0 bases, and 7 bases separated the two germline ends. The DNA of the CDR3 is TGCGCCAGCAGCTTGGATCTGGCCTCTGGAAACACCATATATTTT. It translates to CASSLDLASGNTIYF.

This clone was counted a few times. V is TRBV7-8 and J is TRBJ1-6, with 8 bases that match TRBD1. There are 15 residues in the CDR3. Germline V gene lookup returns CDR1 SGHVS and CDR2 FQNEAQ. V was pared by 2 bases and J by 6 bases, with 3 bases of the junction left unmatched. This chain's CDR3 is CASSLSGQGNSPLHF. In nucleotides, the CDR3 is TGTGCCAGCAGCTTAAGTGGACAGGGTAATTCACCCCTCCACTTT.